These T cell receptor beta chains were read from a single sample in a study of vaccination and CD4 T cells after COVID-19. MiXCR, applied by TCRdb to the PCR reads, yields one record per CDR3 protein. The table has fewer than 20,000 distinct CDR3 sequences, 50% to 55% seen once; the top ten hold about 13%. No cognate antigen is known for these TCRs. The specimen was CD4+ T cells from blood, cultured in vitro. These receptor sequences come from a human donor who had recovered from COVID-19. CDR3s include the opening cysteine and the closing phenylalanine or tryptophan. Each record gives: CDR3 protein, CDR3 DNA, J gene, clone size, D gene, V gene. The D gene is left open where the match is weak. A row's size may be missing; if present it is once, few, many or a size class.

CDR3 protein: CASTTDSFYGYTF
CDR3 DNA: TGTGCCAGCACGACTGACAGCTTCTATGGCTACACCTTC
J gene: TRBJ1-2
clone size: NA
D gene: NA
V gene: TRBV28

CDR3 protein: CASSLARVERNTEAFF
CDR3 DNA: TGTGCCAGCAGTTTAGCCCGGGTCGAAAGGAACACTGAAGCTTTCTTT
J gene: TRBJ1-1
clone size: few
D gene: NA
V gene: TRBV6-2/TRBV6-3

CDR3 protein: CSARWGGRLHEQYF
CDR3 DNA: TGCAGTGCTAGATGGGGTGGGAGGCTCCACGAGCAGTACTTC
J gene: TRBJ2-7
clone size: NA
D gene: NA
V gene: TRBV20-1

CDR3 protein: CASIPPGVLSTDTQYF
CDR3 DNA: TGTGCCAGCATCCCCCCGGGGGTTCTGAGCACAGATACGCAGTATTTT
J gene: TRBJ2-3
clone size: once
D gene: NA
V gene: TRBV28

CDR3 protein: CASRTGTPKTYYEQYF
CDR3 DNA: TGTGCCAGCAGGACCGGGACTCCCAAAACCTACTACGAGCAGTACTTC
J gene: TRBJ2-7
clone size: NA
D gene: NA
V gene: TRBV2

CDR3 protein: CASSFRLNTEAFF
CDR3 DNA: TGTGCCAGCAGTTTTAGATTGAACACTGAAGCTTTCTTT
J gene: TRBJ1-1
clone size: NA
D gene: NA
V gene: TRBV27

CDR3 protein: CASRSLGQPQHF
CDR3 DNA: TGTGCCAGCAGGTCGCTGGGTCAGCCCCAGCATTTT
J gene: TRBJ1-5
clone size: NA
D gene: NA
V gene: TRBV27

CDR3 protein: CASSQSSGLRGTDTQYF
CDR3 DNA: TGTGCCAGCAGCCAATCGAGCGGGCTCCGGGGCACAGATACGCAGTATTTT
J gene: TRBJ2-3
clone size: few
D gene: NA
V gene: TRBV6-1

CDR3 protein: CASSFSGDYNYGYTF
CDR3 DNA: TGTGCCAGCAGTTTCTCAGGGGACTATAACTATGGCTACACCTTC
J gene: TRBJ1-2
clone size: NA
D gene: NA
V gene: TRBV27

CDR3 protein: CASSETASYGYTF
CDR3 DNA: TGTGCCAGCAGCGAGACAGCAAGCTATGGCTACACCTTC
J gene: TRBJ1-2
clone size: few
D gene: NA
V gene: TRBV6-1

CDR3 protein: CASSRGLDGYTF
CDR3 DNA: TGTGCCAGCAGCAGGGGGCTGGATGGCTACACCTTC
J gene: TRBJ1-2
clone size: few
D gene: TRBD1
V gene: TRBV6-4

CDR3 protein: CASSGGGGAYNEQFF
CDR3 DNA: TGTGCCAGCAGTGGGGGCGGGGGGGCCTACAATGAGCAGTTCTTC
J gene: TRBJ2-1
clone size: NA
D gene: TRBD2
V gene: TRBV25-1

CDR3 protein: CASSPQNTEAFF
CDR3 DNA: TGTGCCAGCTCACCACAGAACACTGAAGCTTTCTTT
J gene: TRBJ1-1
clone size: NA
D gene: NA
V gene: TRBV18

CDR3 protein: CASSGVPRQPQHF
CDR3 DNA: TGTGCCAGCAGTGGTGTGCCTCGGCAGCCCCAGCATTTT
J gene: TRBJ1-5
clone size: few
D gene: NA
V gene: TRBV2

CDR3 protein: CASNSGATNEKLFF
CDR3 DNA: TGTGCCAGCAATTCAGGGGCAACTAATGAAAAACTGTTTTTT
J gene: TRBJ1-4
clone size: NA
D gene: NA
V gene: TRBV6-1

CDR3 protein: CASSLDTTSYEQYF
CDR3 DNA: TGTGCCAGCAGTTTAGACACAACCTCCTACGAGCAGTACTTC
J gene: TRBJ2-7
clone size: few
D gene: NA
V gene: TRBV27

CDR3 protein: CSARDPSGRTDTQYF
CDR3 DNA: TGCAGTGCTAGAGATCCCAGCGGGAGGACAGATACGCAGTATTTT
J gene: TRBJ2-3
clone size: few
D gene: TRBD2
V gene: TRBV20-1

CDR3 protein: CSARYQTYNEQFF
CDR3 DNA: TGCAGTGCTAGATACCAGACCTACAATGAGCAGTTCTTC
J gene: TRBJ2-1
clone size: NA
D gene: NA
V gene: TRBV20-1

CDR3 protein: CASSLGYLNEQYF
CDR3 DNA: TGTGCCAGCAGTCTAGGTTACTTAAACGAGCAGTACTTC
J gene: TRBJ2-7
clone size: NA
D gene: NA
V gene: TRBV12-3/TRBV12-4

CDR3 protein: CASSEQRQAGDGYTF
CDR3 DNA: TGTGCCAGCAGTGAACAGCGACAGGCGGGGGATGGCTACACCTTC
J gene: TRBJ1-2
clone size: NA
D gene: NA
V gene: TRBV2

CDR3 protein: CASSLSGPNYGYTF
CDR3 DNA: TGTGCCAGCAGTTTATCCGGACCAAACTATGGCTACACCTTC
J gene: TRBJ1-2
clone size: NA
D gene: NA
V gene: TRBV27

CDR3 protein: CASRTGRNFYGYTF
CDR3 DNA: TGTGCCAGCAGGACAGGGAGAAATTTCTATGGCTACACCTTC
J gene: TRBJ1-2
clone size: NA
D gene: TRBD1
V gene: TRBV2

CDR3 protein: CASSLVLRSRFDYEQYF
CDR3 DNA: TGTGCCAGCAGTTTGGTTTTGAGATCTAGATTTGACTACGAGCAGTACTTC
J gene: TRBJ2-7
clone size: NA
D gene: NA
V gene: TRBV28

CDR3 protein: CATSAGTSGSTDTQYF
CDR3 DNA: TGTGCCACCAGTGCTGGGACTAGCGGGAGCACAGATACGCAGTATTTT
J gene: TRBJ2-3
clone size: few
D gene: TRBD2
V gene: TRBV24-1

CDR3 protein: CVSRLRGGADTQYF
CDR3 DNA: TGTGTCAGCAGACTCCGGGGGGGAGCAGATACGCAGTATTTT
J gene: TRBJ2-3
clone size: NA
D gene: TRBD2
V gene: TRBV2

CDR3 protein: CASSAGQGRREPQHF
CDR3 DNA: TGTGCCAGCAGCGCGGGACAGGGGCGGAGGGAGCCCCAGCATTTT
J gene: TRBJ1-5
clone size: few
D gene: TRBD1
V gene: TRBV11-2

CDR3 protein: CAISESGAGETQYF
CDR3 DNA: TGTGCCATCAGTGAGTCGGGAGCCGGGGAGACCCAGTACTTC
J gene: TRBJ2-5
clone size: few
D gene: NA
V gene: TRBV10-3

CDR3 protein: CASSNPGGPYEQYF
CDR3 DNA: TGTGCCAGCAGTAATCCGGGAGGGCCCTACGAGCAGTACTTC
J gene: TRBJ2-7
clone size: NA
D gene: TRBD2
V gene: TRBV28

CDR3 protein: CASSLDGFNQPQHF
CDR3 DNA: TGTGCCAGCAGCTTAGACGGATTCAATCAGCCCCAGCATTTT
J gene: TRBJ1-5
clone size: NA
D gene: NA
V gene: TRBV11-2

CDR3 protein: CASSLQAGYGYTF
CDR3 DNA: TGTGCCAGCAGTCTGCAAGCAGGGTATGGCTACACCTTC
J gene: TRBJ1-2
clone size: NA
D gene: NA
V gene: TRBV12-3/TRBV12-4

CDR3 protein: CASSRSQGSTEAFF
CDR3 DNA: TGTGCCAGCAGCCGCTCCCAGGGGAGCACTGAAGCTTTCTTT
J gene: TRBJ1-1
clone size: NA
D gene: NA
V gene: TRBV12-3/TRBV12-4

CDR3 protein: CASSGTGLDGDTQYF
CDR3 DNA: TGTGCCAGCAGTGGGACAGGTCTAGATGGAGATACGCAGTATTTT
J gene: TRBJ2-3
clone size: NA
D gene: TRBD1
V gene: TRBV25-1

CDR3 protein: CASSNRWEKLFF
CDR3 DNA: TGTGCCAGCAGCAATCGCTGGGAAAAACTGTTTTTT
J gene: TRBJ1-4
clone size: few
D gene: NA
V gene: TRBV7-9

CDR3 protein: CAISERDPISLHF
CDR3 DNA: TGTGCCATCAGTGAACGGGACCCAATTTCCCTCCACTTT
J gene: TRBJ1-6
clone size: NA
D gene: NA
V gene: TRBV10-3

CDR3 protein: CASSGRGETQYF
CDR3 DNA: TGTGCTAGTTCTGGCAGGGGGGAGACCCAGTACTTC
J gene: TRBJ2-5
clone size: NA
D gene: TRBD1
V gene: TRBV12-5

CDR3 protein: CASSLVRGGGETQYF
CDR3 DNA: TGTGCCAGCAGCTTGGTAAGGGGAGGTGGAGAGACCCAGTACTTC
J gene: TRBJ2-5
clone size: NA
D gene: NA
V gene: TRBV5-4